This TCR beta chain was found in a study of response to subunit inactivated influenza vaccine. The V and J ends lost 1 base and 0 bases respectively, with 7 bases between them. CDR3 length: 15 amino acids. TCRdb processed the RT-PCR reads anew with MiXCR; each CDR3 protein has one entry. The sample consists of about 540,000 distinct CDR3 sequences, roughly 25% of them appearing once. This clonotype was detected only a few times. In addition, the sample was reused for a study of T cells expressing NK-cell markers. That report adds: TCR beta libraries carry UMIs added by 5'RACE template switching. Out of eight donors sequenced, seven tested HCMV-seropositive and the remaining one seronegative. A handful of donors showed these clonotypes also leading the CD3+CD56-NKG2C+ fraction.

The V call is TRBV12-3 or TRBV12-4, the J call TRBJ1-3; D remains unclear. The sequencing here drew on CD4+ T cells sorted from PBMCs, taken 12 days after vaccination. This TCR was sampled from a man aged 45 to 65 who received an inactivated influenza vaccine. This CDR3 reads CASSLGPYSGNTIYF. CDR3 bases: TGTGCCAGCAGTTTAGGGCCCTACTCTGGAAACACCATATATTTT.